This T cell receptor beta chain was identified during a study of T cell repertoires in cytomegalovirus infection. For the study at large: It was the public TCR beta signatures that indicated both CMV infection and matching HLA type.

Concerning this clonotype: The antigen remains unidentified.

TCRdb fed the reads into MiXCR, producing one record per CDR3 protein. The top ten hold 3.5% to 4.5% of the sample, which has a few hundred thousand distinct CDR3 sequences, 8% to 9.5% seen once. The CDR3 consists of 13 residues. V was clipped by 2 bases and J by 8 bases, with 12 bases between them. CDR1 is MNHEY, CDR2 SVGAGI, per germline. Whole-study results and caveats: CMV-specific TCR beta clonotypes restricted by HLA-C dominated the ex vivo response. Carriage of CMV together with the relevant HLA was identifiable through cumulative public TCR beta family frequency.

Input material: PBMCs. The chain combines TRBV6-5 with TRBJ1-2; D is unresolved. The source is a human donor in good health (CMV status not recorded). Some clones in this sample may be carry-over from other donors' samples. CDR3 nucleotides: TGTGCCAGCAGTTACAACGTCGAGCGGGGCTACACCTTC. Translated: CASSYNVERGYTF.